The clone carrying this T cell receptor beta chain is classed as medium-sized. TCRdb re-called the 5' RACE reads with MiXCR, one entry per CDR3 protein. The sample lists about 4,000 distinct CDR3 sequences, just under 9% occurring once. These data originate in a study of spatial heterogeneity in lung cancer. Background on the study: In raw reads, more than 8.5 appearances on average were recorded for each unique TCR and UMI combination.

Germline CDR1 and CDR2: KGHSH and LQKENI. The CDR3 contains 14 residues. Trimming took 3 bases from V and 6 from J; bases not matched to a gene: 5. The time point is: sample taken at primary tumor resection. Material: normal lung tissue next to the tumor, obtained at surgery. The TCR originated in a female donor with early-stage non-small cell lung cancer. The chain combines TRBV18 with TRBJ2-1, with 7 bases matching TRBD2. The CDR3 DNA reads as TGTGCCAGCTCACCGAGGGACTACCTCAATGAGCAGTTCTTC. Translated, it gives CASSPRDYLNEQFF.